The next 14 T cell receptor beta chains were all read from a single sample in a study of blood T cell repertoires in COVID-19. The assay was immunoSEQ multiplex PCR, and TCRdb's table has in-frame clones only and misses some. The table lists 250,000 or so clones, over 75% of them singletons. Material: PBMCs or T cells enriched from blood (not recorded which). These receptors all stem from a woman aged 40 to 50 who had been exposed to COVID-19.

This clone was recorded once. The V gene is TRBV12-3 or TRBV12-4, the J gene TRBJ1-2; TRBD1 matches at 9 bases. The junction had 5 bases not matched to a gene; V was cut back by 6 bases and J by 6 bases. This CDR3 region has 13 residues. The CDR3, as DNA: TGTGCCAGCAGGACAGGGGGACGGGATGGCTACACCTTC. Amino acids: CASRTGGRDGYTF.

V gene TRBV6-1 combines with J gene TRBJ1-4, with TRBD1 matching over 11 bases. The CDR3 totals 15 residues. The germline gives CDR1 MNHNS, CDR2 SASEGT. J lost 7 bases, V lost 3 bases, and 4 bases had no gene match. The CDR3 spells CASSDRGQGGEKLFF. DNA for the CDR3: TGTGCCAGCAGTGATAGGGGACAGGGGGGTGAAAAACTGTTTTTT.

For the CDR3, the DNA is TGTGCCAGCAGTGAAGCGGGAGGACAGGGGGCTTCTTCACCCCTCCACTTT. Translation: CASSEAGGQGASSPLHF. This chain connects TRBV6-1 to TRBJ1-6, with TRBD1 matching 11 bases. J was trimmed by 9 bases and V by 0 bases; bases with no gene match: 7. The CDR3 loop spans 17 amino acids. Germline V gene lookup returns CDR1 MNHNS and CDR2 SASEGT.

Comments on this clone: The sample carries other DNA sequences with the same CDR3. CDR3 residues: CASSSGGNGYTF. In DNA form, the CDR3 reads TGTGCCAGCAGTTCAGGGGGGAATGGCTACACCTTC. V is TRBV28 and J is TRBJ1-2; 7 bases are a match to TRBD1. This CDR3 has 12 residues. V lost 4 bases, J lost 6 bases, and 2 bases stayed unmatched. Germline values: CDR1 MDHEN, CDR2 SYDVKM.

CDR3 protein: CASSLIPTSGYTF. The CDR3 region has the DNA TGTGCCAGCAGTTTAATCCCCACAAGTGGCTACACCTTC. The V call is TRBV27, the J call TRBJ1-2; no clear D. The CDR3 consists of 13 residues. Trimming pared 2 bases from V and 7 bases from J, leaving 11 bases between. CDR1 is MNHEY, CDR2 SMNVEV, per germline (reference sequence).

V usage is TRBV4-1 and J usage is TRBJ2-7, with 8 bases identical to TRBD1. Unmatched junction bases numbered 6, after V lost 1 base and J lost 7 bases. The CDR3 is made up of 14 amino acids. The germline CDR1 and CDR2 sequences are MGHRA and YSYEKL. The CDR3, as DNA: TGCGCCAGCAGCCAAGTTCAGGGGGCAGGAGAGCAGTACTTC. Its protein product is CASSQVQGAGEQYF.

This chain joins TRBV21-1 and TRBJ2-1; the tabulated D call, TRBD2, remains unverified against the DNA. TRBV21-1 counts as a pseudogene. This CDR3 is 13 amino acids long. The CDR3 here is CASSSRPSNEQFF. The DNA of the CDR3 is TGTGCCAGCAGCAGTAGGCCTAGCAATGAGCAGTTCTTC.

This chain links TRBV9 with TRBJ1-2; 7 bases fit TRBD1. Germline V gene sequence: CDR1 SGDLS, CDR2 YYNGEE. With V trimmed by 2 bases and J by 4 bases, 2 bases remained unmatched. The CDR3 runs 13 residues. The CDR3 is CASSVPGGYGYTF. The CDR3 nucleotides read TGTGCCAGCAGCGTCCCAGGGGGCTATGGCTACACCTTC.

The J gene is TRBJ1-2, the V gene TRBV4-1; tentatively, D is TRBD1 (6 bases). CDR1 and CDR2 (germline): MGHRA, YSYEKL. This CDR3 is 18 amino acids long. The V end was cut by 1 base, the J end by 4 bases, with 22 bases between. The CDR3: CASSQAYQGPQGRYGYTF. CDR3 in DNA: TGCGCCAGCAGCCAAGCCTATCAAGGACCGCAGGGGCGCTATGGCTACACCTTC.

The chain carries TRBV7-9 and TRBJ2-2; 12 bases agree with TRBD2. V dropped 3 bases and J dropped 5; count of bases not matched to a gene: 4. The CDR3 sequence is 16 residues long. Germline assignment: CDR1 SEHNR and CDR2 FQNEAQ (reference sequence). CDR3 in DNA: TGTGCCAGCAGCTTGACTAGCGGGAGAACTACCGGGGAGCTGTTTTTT. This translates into CASSLTSGRTTGELFF.

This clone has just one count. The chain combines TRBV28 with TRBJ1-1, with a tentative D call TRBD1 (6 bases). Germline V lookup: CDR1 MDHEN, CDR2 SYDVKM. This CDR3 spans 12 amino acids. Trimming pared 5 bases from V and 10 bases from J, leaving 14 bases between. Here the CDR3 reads CASSPWGRVAFF. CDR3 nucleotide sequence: TGTGCCAGCAGTCCTTGGGGGCGGGTAGCTTTCTTT.

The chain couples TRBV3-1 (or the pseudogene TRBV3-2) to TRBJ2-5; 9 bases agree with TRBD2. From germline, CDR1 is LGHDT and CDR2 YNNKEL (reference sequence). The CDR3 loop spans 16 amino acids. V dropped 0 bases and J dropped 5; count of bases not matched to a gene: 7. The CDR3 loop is CASSQEWLAGLETQYF. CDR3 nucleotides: TGTGCCAGCAGCCAAGAGTGGCTAGCGGGGTTGGAGACCCAGTACTTC.

As DNA, the CDR3 is TGTGCCAGCAGCTCCGGACAGGCTGGGGGCTACACCTTC. It is translated as CASSSGQAGGYTF. The J gene is TRBJ1-2, the V gene TRBV11-2, with 7 nucleotides matching TRBD1. Germline V gene sequence: CDR1 SGHAT, CDR2 FQNNGV. J lost 8 bases, V lost 4 bases, and 7 bases had no gene match. The CDR3 runs to 13 residues. Full variable domain (remainder filled in from reference TRBV11-2 and TRBJ1-2): EAGVAQSPRYKIIEKRQSVAFWCNPISGHATLYWYQQILGQGPKLLIQFQNNGVVDDSQLPKDRFSAERLKGVDSTLKIQPAKLEDSAVYLCASSSGQAGGYTFGSGTRLTVV.

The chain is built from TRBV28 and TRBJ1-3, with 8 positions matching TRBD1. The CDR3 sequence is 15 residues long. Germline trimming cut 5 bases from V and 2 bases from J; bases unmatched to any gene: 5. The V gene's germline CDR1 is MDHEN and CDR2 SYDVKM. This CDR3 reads CASSGTGLAGNTIYF. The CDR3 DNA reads TGTGCCAGCAGTGGGACAGGATTGGCTGGAAACACCATATATTTT. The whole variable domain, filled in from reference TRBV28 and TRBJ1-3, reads DVKVTQSSRYLVKRTGEKVFLECVQDMDHENMFWYRQDPGLGLRLIYFSYDVKMKEKGDIPEGYSVSREKKERFSLILESASTNQTSMYLCASSGTGLAGNTIYFGEGSWLTVV.